Shown below are 5 T cell receptor beta chains from a single sample sequenced in a study of regulatory T cells in long-lasting Graves disease. Described time point: newly diagnosed GD, antithyroid drugs for less than 3 months. Extracted RNA from PBMCs served as the source of the TCR library. Sequencing libraries for TCR beta were prepared with iRepertoire HTBI primers and Arm-PCR of CDR3 regions. TCRdb ran MiXCR on the multiplex PCR reads and lists one entry per CDR3 protein. The data show 200,000 to 250,000 distinct CDR3 sequences, roughly 19% seen once. These sequences were also reported in another study, on T cells in Graves' hyperthyroidism and ophthalmopathy.

Specimen: peripheral blood mononuclear cells (PBMCs), collected at new diagnosis, from a patient treated with antithyroid drugs. Every receptor here comes from a woman in her 30s with Graves disease.

Concerning this clonotype: A much more abundant neighbour one base away suggests this may be a read error. In this CDR3 the conserved last residue, phenylalanine or tryptophan, is missing, so a read error is likely. The chain uses TRBV14 and TRBJ1-4; possible D gene TRBD1, 5 bases. Germline assignment: CDR1 SGHDN and CDR2 FVKESK. V lost 1 base, J lost 3 bases, and 9 bases lay in between. The CDR3 length is 15 residues. This CDR3 reads CASSQVQGANEKLFC. In DNA, the CDR3 is TGTGCCAGCAGCCAAGTTCAGGGAGCTAATGAAAAACTGTTTTGT.

This clonotype was detected ten times or more. The rearrangement uses TRBV12-3 or TRBV12-4 and TRBJ1-5, with 9 bases that match TRBD1. This CDR3 region has 15 residues. The junction had 11 bases not matched to a gene; V was cut back by 5 bases and J by 9 bases. This CDR3 is CASSLGQGQSPPQHF. The CDR3 nucleotides read TGTGCCAGCAGTCTAGGACAGGGGCAATCTCCGCCCCAGCATTTT.

This chain uses TRBV11-1 with TRBJ2-7; D possibly uses TRBD1 or TRBD2 (5 bases each). V was cut by 6 bases and J by 4 bases, with 25 bases left in between. CDR1 SGHAT and CDR2 FQDESV come from the germline V gene (reference sequence). This CDR3 spans 17 amino acids. This chain's CDR3 is CASSPRDGTEPLYEQYF. DNA of the CDR3: TGTGCCAGCAGTCCCCGGGACGGAACGGAGCCTTTGTACGAGCAGTACTTC. The variable domain in full, with the rest retrieved from reference TRBV11-1 and TRBJ2-7, is EAEVAQSPRYKITEKSQAVAFWCDPISGHATLYWYRQILGQGPELLVQFQDESVVDDSQLPKDRFSAERLKGVDSTLKIQPAELGDSAMYLCASSPRDGTEPLYEQYFGPGTRLTVT.

The chain couples TRBV7-2 to TRBJ1-4, with TRBD1 as a possible D gene (5 bases). The CDR3 loop spans 16 amino acids. Germline-derived CDR1 and CDR2 are SGHTA and FQGNSA. Trimming removed 3 bases at V and 4 bases at J, with 15 bases between. CDR3 loop: CASSLDQGYDNEKLFF. The CDR3, as DNA: TGTGCCAGCAGCTTGGACCAGGGTTATGATAATGAAAAACTGTTTTTT.

This clonotype appeared a single time. A far larger clone lies a single base away; this is likely a read error. This sequence joins TRBV6-5 and TRBJ1-1; D gene unclear. The germline V gene has CDR1 MNHEY and CDR2 SVGAGI. The CDR3 runs 14 residues. The CDR3 DNA follows: TGTGCCAGCAGTTACGACGGAGAAAACACTGAAGCTCTCTTT. Amino acid sequence: CASSYDGENTEALF.